One sample yielded the 12 T cell receptor beta chains listed below, sequenced in a study of T-cell memory formation after mild COVID-19. TCRdb called the 5' RACE reads again in MiXCR, with one record for every CDR3 protein. The sample has more than 450,000 distinct CDR3 sequences, 18% seen once. Sequencing was performed on PBMCs or a T cell subset sorted from them (not recorded which). All receptors derive from an adult woman who had mild COVID-19 (a few samples of this study predate the infection). Cell type and time point are not known.

CDR3: CASSALDGGSGNTIYF. The CDR3 bases are TGTGCCAGCAGCGCACTGGACGGAGGCTCTGGAAACACCATATATTTT. The genes are TRBV3-1 and TRBJ1-3, with D unresolved. CDR1 is LGHDT and CDR2 is YNNKEL in the germline V gene (reference sequence). This CDR3 comprises 16 residues. The V gene lost 5 bases and the J gene lost 0 bases, with 14 bases spanning the gap.

This clonotype occurred once. The gene calls are TRBV12-3 or TRBV12-4 and TRBJ1-5; D gene uncertain. The CDR3 is made up of 13 amino acids. V was clipped by 5 bases and J by 6 bases, with 11 bases between them. The CDR3 loop reads CASSVSEGQPQHF. The CDR3 nucleotides read TGTGCCAGCAGTGTGTCAGAAGGTCAGCCCCAGCATTTT.

This clonotype has a handful of counts. The chain combines TRBV5-1 with TRBJ2-3, with 13 bases aligning to TRBD2. Germline values: CDR1 SGHRS, CDR2 YFSETQ. V shed 1 base and J 4 bases; nucleotides not matched to a gene: 3. CDR3 size: 16 residues. CDR3 in amino acids: CASSLLLAGGSDTQYF. The DNA of the CDR3 is TGCGCCAGCAGCTTGTTACTAGCGGGAGGGTCAGATACGCAGTATTTT.

This clonotype was seen a few times. V usage is TRBV12-3 or TRBV12-4 and J usage is TRBJ1-5, with D perhaps matching TRBD1 (6 bases). Trimming pared 0 bases from V and 11 bases from J, leaving 14 bases between. The CDR3 is 14 residues long. CDR3 protein: CASSLAGGPPSQHF. The CDR3 DNA sequence: TGTGCCAGCAGTTTAGCTGGGGGCCCCCCGTCCCAGCATTTT.

In this sample, this clonotype turned up a few times. The V and J genes are TRBV30 and TRBJ2-7; D possibly corresponds to TRBD2 (6 bases). The CDR3 loop spans 14 amino acids. The V and J ends lost 1 base and 2 bases respectively, with 12 bases between them. Germline V gene lookup returns CDR1 GTSNPN and CDR2 SVGIG (reference sequence). CDR3: CAWSGEVRPYEQYF. CDR3 in DNA: TGTGCCTGGAGTGGGGAGGTAAGGCCCTACGAGCAGTACTTC.

This clonotype was found many times. This sequence joins TRBV18 and TRBJ2-7; TRBD2 agrees at 12 bases. Losses at the gene ends were 8 bases for V and 3 bases for J; bases not matched to a gene: 8. The CDR3 is made up of 15 amino acids. CDR1 and CDR2 from the germline V gene are KGHSH and LQKENI. DNA of the CDR3: TGTGCCAGCCGGACTAGCGGGATCCAAGGCTACGAGCAGTACTTC. Translated: CASRTSGIQGYEQYF.

This clonotype was recorded a few times. The CDR3 loop is CRRGGAGTGTYEQYF. CDR3 coding DNA: TGCAGGCGAGGAGGGGCAGGGACAGGGACCTACGAGCAGTACTTC. This chain links TRBV20-1 with TRBJ2-7; 9 positions match TRBD1. Germline CDR1 DFQATT, CDR2 SNEGSKA (reference sequence). The CDR3 contains 15 residues.

The CDR3 DNA sequence: TGTGCCAGCAGTGTGGTGGGGGCTGGGGCCAACGTCCTGACTTTC. Protein product: CASSVVGAGANVLTF. V gene TRBV25-1 combines with J gene TRBJ2-6; either TRBD1 or TRBD2 may supply D (5 bases each). V dropped 4 bases and J dropped 2 bases, with 9 bases sitting between them. The CDR3 runs to 15 residues. The germline V gene has CDR1 MGHDK and CDR2 SYGVNS. The whole variable domain, remainder taken from reference TRBV25-1 and TRBJ2-6, is EADIYQTPRYLVIGTGKKITLECSQTMGHDKMYWYQQDPGMELHLIHYSYGVNSTEKGDLSSESTVSRIRTEHFPLTLESARPSHTSQYLCASSVVGAGANVLTFGAGSRLTVL.

The chain employs TRBV4-2 and TRBJ2-3, with 7 bases lining up with TRBD2. Germline V gives CDR1 LGHNA, CDR2 YNFKEQ. This CDR3 has 14 amino acids. V lost 1 base to trimming and J lost 3 bases; unmatched junction nucleotides: 1. The CDR3 DNA reads as TGTGCCAGCAGCCAAGGTAGCGGGACAGATACGCAGTATTTT. It yields the protein CASSQGSGTDTQYF.

This clonotype was found a few times. The chain links TRBV30 to TRBJ2-1, with 7 positions matching TRBD2. V gave up 8 bases and J gave up 6 bases; unmatched junction bases: 4. The CDR3 loop spans 11 amino acids. Germline V gives CDR1 GTSNPN, CDR2 SVGIG (reference sequence). In nucleotides, the CDR3 is TGTGCCCGGGGGACTACCAATGAGCAGTTCTTC. Translating gives CARGTTNEQFF.

The rearrangement links TRBV7-9 to TRBJ1-5; 10 bases map to TRBD1. The CDR3 extends over 15 amino acids. V gave up 6 bases and J gave up 5 bases; unmatched junction bases: 7. Looked up from germline, CDR1 is SEHNR and CDR2 is FQNEAQ (reference sequence). CDR3 bases: TGTGCCAGCAGTCCCGGGACAGGGGAGGATCAGCCCCAGCATTTT. As protein: CASSPGTGEDQPQHF.

This clonotype showed up just a few times. The CDR3 bases are TGTGCCAGCAGCTTAGCTGCCCTTCGTTACTCAACTAATGAAAAACTGTTTTTT. It specifies CASSLAALRYSTNEKLFF. The V call is TRBV7-2, the J call TRBJ1-4, with D unresolved. Germline-derived CDR1 and CDR2 are SGHTA and FQGNSA. V lost 0 bases and J 0 bases, leaving 14 bases between the germline ends. The CDR3 sequence is 18 residues long.